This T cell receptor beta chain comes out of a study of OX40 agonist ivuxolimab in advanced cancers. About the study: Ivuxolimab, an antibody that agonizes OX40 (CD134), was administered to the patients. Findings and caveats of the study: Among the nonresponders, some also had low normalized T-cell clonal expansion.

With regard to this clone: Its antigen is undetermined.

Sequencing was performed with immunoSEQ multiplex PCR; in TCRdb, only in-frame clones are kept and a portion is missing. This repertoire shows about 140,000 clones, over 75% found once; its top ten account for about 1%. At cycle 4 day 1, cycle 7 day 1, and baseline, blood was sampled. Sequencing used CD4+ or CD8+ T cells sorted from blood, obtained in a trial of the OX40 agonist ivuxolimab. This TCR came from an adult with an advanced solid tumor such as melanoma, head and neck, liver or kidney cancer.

The CDR3 region is CASSRHGLTTSEAFF. The CDR3 region has the DNA TGTGCCAGCAGTCGTCATGGGTTGACCACCTCTGAAGCTTTCTTT. This chain connects TRBV28 to TRBJ1-1; D is undetermined. The CDR3 has 15 amino acids. The germline V and J ends were trimmed by 5 bases and 6 bases, with 19 bases remaining between them. Per germline, CDR1 MDHEN and CDR2 SYDVKM.